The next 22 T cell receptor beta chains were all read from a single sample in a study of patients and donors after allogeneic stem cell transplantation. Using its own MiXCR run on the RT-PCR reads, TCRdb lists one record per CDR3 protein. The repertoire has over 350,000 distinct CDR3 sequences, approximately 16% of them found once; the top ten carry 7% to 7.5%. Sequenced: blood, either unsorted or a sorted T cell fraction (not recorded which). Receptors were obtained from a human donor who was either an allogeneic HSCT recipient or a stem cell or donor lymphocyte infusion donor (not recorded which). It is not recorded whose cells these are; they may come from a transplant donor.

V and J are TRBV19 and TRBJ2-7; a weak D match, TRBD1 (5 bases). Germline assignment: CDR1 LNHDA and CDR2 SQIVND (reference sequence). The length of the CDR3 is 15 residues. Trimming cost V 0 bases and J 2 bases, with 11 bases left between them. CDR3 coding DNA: TGTGCCAGTAGTATAGATGGGGCCATCCCCTACGAGCAGTACTTC. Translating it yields CASSIDGAIPYEQYF.

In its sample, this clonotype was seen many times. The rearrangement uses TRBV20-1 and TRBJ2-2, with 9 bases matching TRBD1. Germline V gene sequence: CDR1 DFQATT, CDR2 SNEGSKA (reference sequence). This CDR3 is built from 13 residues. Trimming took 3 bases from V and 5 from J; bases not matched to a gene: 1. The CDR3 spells CSARTGGTGELFF. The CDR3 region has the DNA TGCAGTGCTAGGACAGGGGGGACCGGGGAGCTGTTTTTT.

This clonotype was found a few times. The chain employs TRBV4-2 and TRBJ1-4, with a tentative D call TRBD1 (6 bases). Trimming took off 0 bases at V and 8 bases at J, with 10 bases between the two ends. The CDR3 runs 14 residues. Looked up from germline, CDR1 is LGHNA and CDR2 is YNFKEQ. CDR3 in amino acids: CASSQETGQEKLFF. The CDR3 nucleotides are TGTGCCAGCAGCCAAGAAACAGGGCAAGAAAAACTGTTTTTT.

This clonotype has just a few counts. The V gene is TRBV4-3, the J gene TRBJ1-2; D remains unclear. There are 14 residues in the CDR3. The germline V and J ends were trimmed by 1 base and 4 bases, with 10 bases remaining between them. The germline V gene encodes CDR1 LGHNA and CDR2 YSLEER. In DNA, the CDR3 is TGCGCCAGCAGCCAAGGGCAAACCGTCTATGGCTACACCTTC. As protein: CASSQGQTVYGYTF.

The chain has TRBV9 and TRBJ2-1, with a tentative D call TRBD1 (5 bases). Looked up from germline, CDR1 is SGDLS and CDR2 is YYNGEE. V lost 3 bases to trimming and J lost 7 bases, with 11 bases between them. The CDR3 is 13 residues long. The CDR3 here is CASSERGQNEQFF. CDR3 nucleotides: TGTGCCAGCAGCGAAAGGGGCCAGAATGAGCAGTTCTTC.

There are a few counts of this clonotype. The CDR3 is CASSPVWVRENTEAFF. CDR3 in DNA: TGTGCCAGCAGTCCCGTATGGGTCAGGGAAAACACTGAAGCTTTCTTT. V is TRBV7-6 and J is TRBJ1-1; possible D gene TRBD1, 5 bases. The CDR3 totals 16 residues. Germline V gene data show CDR1 as SGHVS and CDR2 as FNYEAQ. Trimming shortened V by 6 bases and J by 2 bases, and 19 bases separated the two germline ends. Based on the CDR3 plus reference TRBV7-6 and TRBJ1-1, the full variable domain is GAGVSQSPRYKVTKRGQDVALRCDPISGHVSLYWYRQALGQGPEFLTYFNYEAQQDKSGLPNDRFSAERPEGSISTLTIQRTEQRDSAMYRCASSPVWVRENTEAFFGQGTRLTVV.

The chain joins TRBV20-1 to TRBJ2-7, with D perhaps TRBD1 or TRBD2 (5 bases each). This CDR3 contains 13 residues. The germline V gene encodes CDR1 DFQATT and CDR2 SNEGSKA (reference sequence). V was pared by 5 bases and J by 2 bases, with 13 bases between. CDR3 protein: CSAPRDLTYEQYF. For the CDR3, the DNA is TGCAGTGCTCCCCGGGACCTAACCTACGAGCAGTACTTC.

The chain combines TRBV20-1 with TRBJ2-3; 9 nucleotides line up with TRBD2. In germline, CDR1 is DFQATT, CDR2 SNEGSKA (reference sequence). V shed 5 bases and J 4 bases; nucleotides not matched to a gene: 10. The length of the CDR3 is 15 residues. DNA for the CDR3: TGCAGTGCTGGGAGAACTAGCGGGCGGGCAGATACGCAGTATTTT. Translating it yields CSAGRTSGRADTQYF.

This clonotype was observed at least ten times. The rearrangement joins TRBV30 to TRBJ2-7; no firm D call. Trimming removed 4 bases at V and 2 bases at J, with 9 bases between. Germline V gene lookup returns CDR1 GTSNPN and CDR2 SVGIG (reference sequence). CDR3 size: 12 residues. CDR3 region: CAWTGTTYEQYF. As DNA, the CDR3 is TGTGCCTGGACTGGCACTACCTACGAGCAGTACTTC.

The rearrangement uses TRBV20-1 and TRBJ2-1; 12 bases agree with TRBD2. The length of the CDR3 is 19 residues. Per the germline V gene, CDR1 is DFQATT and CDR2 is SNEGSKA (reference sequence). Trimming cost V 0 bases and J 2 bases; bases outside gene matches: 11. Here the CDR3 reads CSARDPGLAGPAPYNEQFF. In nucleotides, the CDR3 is TGCAGTGCTAGAGATCCTGGACTAGCGGGACCAGCGCCCTACAATGAGCAGTTCTTC.

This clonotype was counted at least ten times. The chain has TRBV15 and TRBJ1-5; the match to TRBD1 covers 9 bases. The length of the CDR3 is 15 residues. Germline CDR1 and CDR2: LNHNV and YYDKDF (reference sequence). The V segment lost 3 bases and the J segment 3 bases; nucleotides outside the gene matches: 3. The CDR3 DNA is TGTGCCACCAGCAGGGGACAGGGACTCAATCAGCCCCAGCATTTT. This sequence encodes CATSRGQGLNQPQHF.

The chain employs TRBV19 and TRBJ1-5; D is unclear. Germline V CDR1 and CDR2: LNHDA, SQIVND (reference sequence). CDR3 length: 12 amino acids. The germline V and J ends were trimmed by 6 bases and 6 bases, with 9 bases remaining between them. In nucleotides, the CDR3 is TGTGCCAGTAGATCCGGTGGTCAGCCCCAGCATTTT. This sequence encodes CASRSGGQPQHF.

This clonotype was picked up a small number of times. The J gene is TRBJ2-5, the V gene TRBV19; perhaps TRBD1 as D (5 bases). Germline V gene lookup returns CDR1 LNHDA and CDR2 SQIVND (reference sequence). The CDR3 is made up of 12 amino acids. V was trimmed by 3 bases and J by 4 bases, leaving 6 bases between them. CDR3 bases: TGTGCCAGTAGTATTAGGGGAGAGACCCAGTACTTC. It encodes CASSIRGETQYF.

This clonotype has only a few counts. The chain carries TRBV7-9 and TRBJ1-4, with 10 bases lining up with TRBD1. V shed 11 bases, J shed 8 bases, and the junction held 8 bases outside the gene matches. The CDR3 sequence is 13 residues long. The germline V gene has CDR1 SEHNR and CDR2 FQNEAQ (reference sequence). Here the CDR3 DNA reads TGTGCCTCAACCGGGACAGGGGCCGAAAAACTGTTTTTT. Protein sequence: CASTGTGAEKLFF. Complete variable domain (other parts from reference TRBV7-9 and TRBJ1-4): DTGVSQNPRHKITKRGQNVTFRCDPISEHNRLYWYRQTLGQGPEFLTYFQNEAQLEKSRLLSDRFSAERPKGSFSTLEIQRTEQGDSAMYLCASTGTGAEKLFFGSGTQLSVL.

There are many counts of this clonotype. Here the CDR3 DNA reads TGTGCCACCAGTGATTTCCTAGCGGGAGGGGCAGATACGCAGTATTTT. It encodes CATSDFLAGGADTQYF. The V gene is TRBV24-1, the J gene TRBJ2-3; 12 bases are shared with TRBD2. After removal of 1 base from V and 4 bases from J, the junction contained 2 bases not matched to a gene. Germline CDR1 is KGHDR and CDR2 is SFDVKD. The CDR3 is made up of 16 amino acids.

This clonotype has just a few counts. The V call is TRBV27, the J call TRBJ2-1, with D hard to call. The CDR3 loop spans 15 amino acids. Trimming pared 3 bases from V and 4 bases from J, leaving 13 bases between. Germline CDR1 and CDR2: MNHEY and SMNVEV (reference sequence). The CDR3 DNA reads TGTGCCAGCAGTTTTGTCTCTTCCTCATACAATGAGCAGTTCTTC. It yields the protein CASSFVSSSYNEQFF.

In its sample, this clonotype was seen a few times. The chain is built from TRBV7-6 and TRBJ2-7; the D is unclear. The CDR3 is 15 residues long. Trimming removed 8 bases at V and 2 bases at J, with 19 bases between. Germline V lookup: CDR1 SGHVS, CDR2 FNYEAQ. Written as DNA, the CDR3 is TGTGCCAGCTCCACTTACGGGCTCTCACCCTACGAGCAGTACTTC. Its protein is CASSTYGLSPYEQYF. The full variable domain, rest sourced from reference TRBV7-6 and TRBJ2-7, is GAGVSQSPRYKVTKRGQDVALRCDPISGHVSLYWYRQALGQGPEFLTYFNYEAQQDKSGLPNDRFSAERPEGSISTLTIQRTEQRDSAMYRCASSTYGLSPYEQYFGPGTRLTVT.

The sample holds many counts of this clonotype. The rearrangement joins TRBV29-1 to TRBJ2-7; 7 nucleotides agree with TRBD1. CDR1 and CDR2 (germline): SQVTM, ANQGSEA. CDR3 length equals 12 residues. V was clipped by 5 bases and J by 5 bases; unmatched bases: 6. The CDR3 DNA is TGCAGCGTTCGACAGGGTCACCACGAGCAGTACTTC. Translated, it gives CSVRQGHHEQYF.

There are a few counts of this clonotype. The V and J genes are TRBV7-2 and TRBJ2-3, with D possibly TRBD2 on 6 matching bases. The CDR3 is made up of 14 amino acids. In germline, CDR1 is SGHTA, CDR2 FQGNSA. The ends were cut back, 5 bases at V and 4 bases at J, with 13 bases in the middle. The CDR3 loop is CASSAGLSPDTQYF. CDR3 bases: TGTGCCAGCAGCGCAGGACTATCCCCAGATACGCAGTATTTT.

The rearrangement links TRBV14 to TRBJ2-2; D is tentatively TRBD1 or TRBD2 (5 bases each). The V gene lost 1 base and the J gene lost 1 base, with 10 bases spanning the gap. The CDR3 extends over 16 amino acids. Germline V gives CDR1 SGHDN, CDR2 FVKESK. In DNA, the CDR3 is TGTGCCAGCAGCCAAGGAACGGGACGGAACACCGGGGAGCTGTTTTTT. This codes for CASSQGTGRNTGELFF.

The CDR3 DNA reads as TGTGCCAGCAGCGAACACACTGAAGCTTTCTTT. As protein: CASSEHTEAFF. The J gene is TRBJ1-1, the V gene TRBV11-1; D is undetermined. From germline, CDR1 is SGHAT and CDR2 FQDESV (reference sequence). The CDR3 covers 11 residues. With 5 bases removed from V and 3 bases from J, the gap between germline ends came to 4 bases.

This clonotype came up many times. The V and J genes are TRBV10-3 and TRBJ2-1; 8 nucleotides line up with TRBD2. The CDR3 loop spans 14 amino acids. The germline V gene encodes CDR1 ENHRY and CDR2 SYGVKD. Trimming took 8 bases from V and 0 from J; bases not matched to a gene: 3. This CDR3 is CAIRAGDSYNEQFF. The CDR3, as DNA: TGTGCCATCCGAGCGGGGGACTCCTACAATGAGCAGTTCTTC.